The 11 T cell receptor beta chains below come from one sample, sequenced in a study of blood T cell repertoires in COVID-19. TCRdb keeps only in-frame clones here, not all; method: immunoSEQ multiplex PCR. The repertoire holds 120,000 to 150,000 clones, with 75% to 90% as singletons. Specimen: PBMCs or T cells enriched from blood (not recorded which). These receptors were obtained from a man between 50 and 59 years old in a cohort exposed to, infected with or recovered from COVID-19 (not recorded which).

The chain employs TRBV27 and TRBJ2-1, with 10 bases that match TRBD2. This CDR3 has 16 amino acids. Germline CDR1 is MNHEY and CDR2 is SMNVEV (reference sequence). The ends lost 3 bases at V and 0 bases at J; junction bases unmatched: 2. CDR3 residues: CASSFASGSSYNEQFF. CDR3 coding DNA: TGTGCCAGCAGTTTTGCTAGCGGGAGCTCCTACAATGAGCAGTTCTTC.

The rearrangement links TRBV14 to TRBJ2-1; possibly TRBD1 for D (5 bases). This CDR3 contains 18 residues. With 5 bases removed from V and 6 bases from J, the gap between germline ends came to 26 bases. CDR1 is SGHDN and CDR2 is FVKESK in the germline V gene. CDR3 sequence (DNA): TGTGCCAGCAGCAGAGCCCTAGACCAGGGTAGTTTTTTCAATGAGCAGTTCTTC. Translation gives CASSRALDQGSFFNEQFF.

The gene calls are TRBV28 and TRBJ1-5; D perhaps matches TRBD1 (5 bases). This CDR3 is 12 amino acids long. In germline, CDR1 is MDHEN, CDR2 SYDVKM. V lost 10 bases to trimming and J lost 8 bases, with 15 bases between them. DNA for the CDR3: TGTGCCACCACGGGACTGGCGGAGCCCCAGCATTTT. Translated, it gives CATTGLAEPQHF.

J is TRBJ1-2 and V is TRBV18; TRBD1 matches at 7 bases. The CDR3 runs to 13 residues. The V and J ends lost 2 bases and 8 bases, in that order; junction bases with no gene match: 5. Germline V lookup: CDR1 KGHSH, CDR2 LQKENI. CDR3 nucleotide sequence: TGTGCCAGCTCACCAAGCACAGGGGAAGGCTACACCTTC. Amino acids: CASSPSTGEGYTF.

The V call is TRBV29-1, the J call TRBJ2-5; 9 bases align to TRBD1. The V gene end was trimmed by 1 base and the J gene end by 6 bases; junction bases not matched to a gene: 6. The CDR3 contains 14 residues. Germline V lookup: CDR1 SQVTM, CDR2 ANQGSEA. CDR3 loop: CSVEGGQGLQTQYF. The DNA for the CDR3 is TGCAGCGTTGAAGGGGGACAGGGTCTTCAGACCCAGTACTTC.

The chain carries TRBV3-1 (or the pseudogene TRBV3-2) and TRBJ1-2; TRBD1 aligns across 7 bases. Germline loops: CDR1 LGHDT, CDR2 YNNKEL (reference sequence). Unmatched junction bases numbered 4, after V lost 3 bases and J lost 6 bases. The CDR3 totals 13 residues. CDR3 amino acids: CASSQTGLNGYTF. The CDR3 region has the DNA TGTGCCAGCAGCCAGACAGGGCTCAATGGCTACACCTTC.

The rearrangement joins TRBV6-5 to TRBJ1-5, with D possibly TRBD1 on 5 matching bases. Germline assignment: CDR1 MNHEY and CDR2 SVGAGI. The V end lost 7 bases, the J end lost 4 bases, and 17 bases lay between the germline ends. This CDR3 is built from 15 residues. The DNA for the CDR3 is TGTGCCAGCAAACCCGGGACGGGGAGGAATCAGCCCCAGCATTTT. Protein: CASKPGTGRNQPQHF.

V usage is TRBV23-1 and J usage is TRBJ2-3; D may be TRBD1 (6 bases). TRBV23-1 belongs to the ORF category, with a function that is uncertain. This CDR3 has 15 amino acids. Between the trimmed V and J ends, which lost 6 bases and 6 bases, there was a span of 19 bases. The DNA of the CDR3 is TGCGCCAGCAGAAGGGGGACACCGGTAGTGGATACGCAGTATTTT. Translated: CASRRGTPVVDTQYF.

The sample holds one count of this clone. V gene TRBV9 combines with J gene TRBJ2-3; TRBD2 aligns across 7 bases. J gave up 5 bases and V 5 bases, and 20 bases lay outside the gene matches. CDR1 SGDLS and CDR2 YYNGEE come from the germline V gene. The CDR3 has 18 residues. The CDR3 is CASRLRRASGLSRDTQYF. The CDR3 DNA follows: TGTGCCAGCAGGCTTAGGCGGGCTAGCGGCCTTAGTAGAGATACGCAGTATTTT.

The chain uses TRBV9 and TRBJ2-5, with D perhaps TRBD2 (7 bases). The CDR3 totals 15 residues. The ends were cut back, 0 bases at V and 5 bases at J, with 14 bases in the middle. Germline V lookup: CDR1 SGDLS, CDR2 YYNGEE. The CDR3 DNA reads as TGTGCCAGCAGCGTAGTAGGGAGGGGGAAGGAGACCCAGTACTTC. It is translated as CASSVVGRGKETQYF.

This clone was found once. V is TRBV25-1 and J is TRBJ2-1; perhaps TRBD1 as D (5 bases). The length of the CDR3 is 15 residues. Germline V gives CDR1 MGHDK, CDR2 SYGVNS. V lost 6 bases and J 6 bases, leaving 18 bases between the germline ends. The CDR3 DNA reads TGTGCCAGCAGCGACTCAGGGCAGGCGTCCAATGAGCAGTTCTTC. It is translated as CASSDSGQASNEQFF.